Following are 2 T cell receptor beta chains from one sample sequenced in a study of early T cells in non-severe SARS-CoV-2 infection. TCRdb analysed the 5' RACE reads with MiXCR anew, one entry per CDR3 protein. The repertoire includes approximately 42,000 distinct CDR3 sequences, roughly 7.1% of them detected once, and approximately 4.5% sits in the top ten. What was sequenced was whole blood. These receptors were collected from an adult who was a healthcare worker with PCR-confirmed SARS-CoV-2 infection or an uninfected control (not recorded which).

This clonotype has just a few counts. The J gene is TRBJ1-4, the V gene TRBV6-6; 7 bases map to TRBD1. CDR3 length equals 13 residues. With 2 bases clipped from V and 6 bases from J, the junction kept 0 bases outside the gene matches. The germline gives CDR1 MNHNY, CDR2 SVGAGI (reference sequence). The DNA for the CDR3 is TGTGCCAGCAGTTACAGGGGGCATGAAAAACTGTTTTTT. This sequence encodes CASSYRGHEKLFF.

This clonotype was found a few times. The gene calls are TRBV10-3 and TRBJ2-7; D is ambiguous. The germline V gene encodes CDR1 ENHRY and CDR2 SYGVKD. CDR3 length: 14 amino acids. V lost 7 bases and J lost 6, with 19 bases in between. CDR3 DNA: TGTGCCATCACCGCCCAGCCCCCCTCTGGCGAGCAGTACTTC. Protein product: CAITAQPPSGEQYF.